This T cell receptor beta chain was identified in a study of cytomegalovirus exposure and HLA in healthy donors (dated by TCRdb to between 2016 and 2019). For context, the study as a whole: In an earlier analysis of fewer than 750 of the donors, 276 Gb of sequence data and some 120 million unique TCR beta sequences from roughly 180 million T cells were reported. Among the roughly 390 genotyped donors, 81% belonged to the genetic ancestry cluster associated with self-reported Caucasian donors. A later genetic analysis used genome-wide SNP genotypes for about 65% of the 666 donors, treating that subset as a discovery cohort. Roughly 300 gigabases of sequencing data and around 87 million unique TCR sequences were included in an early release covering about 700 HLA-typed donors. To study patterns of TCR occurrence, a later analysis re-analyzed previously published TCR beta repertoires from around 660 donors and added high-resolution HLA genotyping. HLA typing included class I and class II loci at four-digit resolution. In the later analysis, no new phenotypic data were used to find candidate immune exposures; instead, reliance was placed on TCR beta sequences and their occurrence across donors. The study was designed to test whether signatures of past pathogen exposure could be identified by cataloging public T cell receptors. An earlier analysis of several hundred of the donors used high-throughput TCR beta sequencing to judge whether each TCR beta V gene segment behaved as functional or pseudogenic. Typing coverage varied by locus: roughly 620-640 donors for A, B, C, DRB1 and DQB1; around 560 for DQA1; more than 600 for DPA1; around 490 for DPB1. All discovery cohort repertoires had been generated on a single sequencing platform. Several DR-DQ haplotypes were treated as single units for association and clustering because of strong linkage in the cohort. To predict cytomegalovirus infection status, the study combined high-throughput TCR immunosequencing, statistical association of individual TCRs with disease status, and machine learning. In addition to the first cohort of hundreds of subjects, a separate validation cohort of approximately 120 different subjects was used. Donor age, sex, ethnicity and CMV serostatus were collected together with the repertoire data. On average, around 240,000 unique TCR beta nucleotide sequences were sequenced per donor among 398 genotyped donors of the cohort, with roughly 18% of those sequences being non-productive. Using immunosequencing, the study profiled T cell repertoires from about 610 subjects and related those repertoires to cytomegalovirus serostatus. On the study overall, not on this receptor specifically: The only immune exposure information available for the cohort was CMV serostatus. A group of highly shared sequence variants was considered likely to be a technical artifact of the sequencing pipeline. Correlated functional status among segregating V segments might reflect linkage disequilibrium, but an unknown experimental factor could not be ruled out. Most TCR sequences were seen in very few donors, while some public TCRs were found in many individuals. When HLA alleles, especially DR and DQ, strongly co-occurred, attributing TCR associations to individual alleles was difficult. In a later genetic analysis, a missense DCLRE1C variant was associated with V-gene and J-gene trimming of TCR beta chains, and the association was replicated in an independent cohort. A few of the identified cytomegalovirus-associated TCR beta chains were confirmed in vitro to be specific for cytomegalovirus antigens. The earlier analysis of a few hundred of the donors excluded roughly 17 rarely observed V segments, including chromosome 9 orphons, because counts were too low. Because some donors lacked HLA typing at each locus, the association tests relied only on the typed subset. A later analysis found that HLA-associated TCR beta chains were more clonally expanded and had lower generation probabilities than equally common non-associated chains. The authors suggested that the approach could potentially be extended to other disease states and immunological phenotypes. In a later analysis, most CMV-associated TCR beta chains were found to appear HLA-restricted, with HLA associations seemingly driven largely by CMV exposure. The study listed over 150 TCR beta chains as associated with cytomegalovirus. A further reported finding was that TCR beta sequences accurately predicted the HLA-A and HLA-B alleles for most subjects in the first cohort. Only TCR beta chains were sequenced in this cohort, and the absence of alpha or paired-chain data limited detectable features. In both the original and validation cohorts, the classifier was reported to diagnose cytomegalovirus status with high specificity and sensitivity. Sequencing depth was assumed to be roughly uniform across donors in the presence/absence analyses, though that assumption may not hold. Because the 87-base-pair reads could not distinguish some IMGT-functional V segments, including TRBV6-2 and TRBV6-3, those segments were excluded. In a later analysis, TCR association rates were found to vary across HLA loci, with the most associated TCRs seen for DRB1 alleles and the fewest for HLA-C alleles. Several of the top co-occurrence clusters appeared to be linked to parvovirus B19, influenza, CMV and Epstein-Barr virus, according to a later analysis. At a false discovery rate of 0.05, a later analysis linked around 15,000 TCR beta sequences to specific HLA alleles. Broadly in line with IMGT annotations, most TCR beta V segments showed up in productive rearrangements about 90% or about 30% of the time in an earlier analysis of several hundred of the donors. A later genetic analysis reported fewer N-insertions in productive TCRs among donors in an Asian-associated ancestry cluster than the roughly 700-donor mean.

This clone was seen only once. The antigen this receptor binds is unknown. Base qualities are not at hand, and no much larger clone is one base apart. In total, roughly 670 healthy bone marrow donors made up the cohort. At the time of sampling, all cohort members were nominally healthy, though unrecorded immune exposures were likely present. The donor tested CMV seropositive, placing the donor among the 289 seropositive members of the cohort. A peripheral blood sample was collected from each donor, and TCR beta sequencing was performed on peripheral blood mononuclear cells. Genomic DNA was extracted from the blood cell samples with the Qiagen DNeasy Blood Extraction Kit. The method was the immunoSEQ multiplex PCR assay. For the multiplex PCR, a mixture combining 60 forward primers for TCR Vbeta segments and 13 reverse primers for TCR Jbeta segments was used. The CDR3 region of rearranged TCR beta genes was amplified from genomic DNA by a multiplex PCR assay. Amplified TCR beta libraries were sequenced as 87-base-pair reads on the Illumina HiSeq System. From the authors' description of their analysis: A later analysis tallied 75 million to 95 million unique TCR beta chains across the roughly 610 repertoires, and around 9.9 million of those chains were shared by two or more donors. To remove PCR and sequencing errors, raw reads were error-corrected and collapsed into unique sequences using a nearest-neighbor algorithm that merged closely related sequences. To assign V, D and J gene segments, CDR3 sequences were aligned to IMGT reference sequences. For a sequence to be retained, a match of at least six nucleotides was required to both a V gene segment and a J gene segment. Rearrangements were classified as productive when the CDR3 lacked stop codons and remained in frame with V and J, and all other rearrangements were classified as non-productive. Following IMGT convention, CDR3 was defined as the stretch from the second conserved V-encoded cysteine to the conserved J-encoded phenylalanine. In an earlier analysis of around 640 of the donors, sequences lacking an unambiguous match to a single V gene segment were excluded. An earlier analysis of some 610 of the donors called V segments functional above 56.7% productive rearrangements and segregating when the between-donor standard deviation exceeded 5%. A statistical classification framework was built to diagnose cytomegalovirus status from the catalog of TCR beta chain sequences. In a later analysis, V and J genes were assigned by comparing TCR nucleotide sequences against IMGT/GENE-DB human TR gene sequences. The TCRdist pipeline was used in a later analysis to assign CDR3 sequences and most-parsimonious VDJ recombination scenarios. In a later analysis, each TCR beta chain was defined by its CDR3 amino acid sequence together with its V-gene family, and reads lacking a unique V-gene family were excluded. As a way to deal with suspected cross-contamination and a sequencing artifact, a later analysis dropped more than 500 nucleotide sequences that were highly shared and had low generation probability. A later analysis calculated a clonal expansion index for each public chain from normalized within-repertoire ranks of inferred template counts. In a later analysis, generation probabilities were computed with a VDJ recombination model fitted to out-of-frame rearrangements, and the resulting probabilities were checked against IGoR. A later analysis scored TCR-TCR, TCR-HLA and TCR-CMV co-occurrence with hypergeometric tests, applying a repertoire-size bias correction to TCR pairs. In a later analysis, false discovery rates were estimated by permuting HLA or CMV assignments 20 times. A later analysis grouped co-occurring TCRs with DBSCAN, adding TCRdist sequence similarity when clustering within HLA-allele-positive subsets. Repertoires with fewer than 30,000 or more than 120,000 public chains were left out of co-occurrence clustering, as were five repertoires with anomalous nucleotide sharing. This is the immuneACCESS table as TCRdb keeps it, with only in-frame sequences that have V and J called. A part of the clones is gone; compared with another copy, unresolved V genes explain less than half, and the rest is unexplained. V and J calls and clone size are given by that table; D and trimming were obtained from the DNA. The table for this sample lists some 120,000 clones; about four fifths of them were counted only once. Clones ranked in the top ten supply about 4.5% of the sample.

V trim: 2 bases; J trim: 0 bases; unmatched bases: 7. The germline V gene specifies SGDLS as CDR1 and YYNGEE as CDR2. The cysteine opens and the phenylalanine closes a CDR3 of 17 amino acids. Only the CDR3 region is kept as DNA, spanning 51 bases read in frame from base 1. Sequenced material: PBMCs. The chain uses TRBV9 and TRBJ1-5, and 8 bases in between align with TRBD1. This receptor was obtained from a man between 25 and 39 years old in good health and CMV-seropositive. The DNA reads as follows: TGTGCCAGCAGCGTCCCCGTTACAGGGGGTAGCAATCAGCCCCAGCATTTT. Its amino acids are CASSVPVTGGSNQPQHF.